This T cell receptor beta chain came from a study of blood T cell repertoires in COVID-19. Study-wide background: PBMCs, B-cell-depleted T cells, or T cells provided the cDNA or gDNA that made up the material.

V lost 2 bases, J lost 5 bases, and 8 bases lay in between. CDR1 and CDR2 from the germline V gene are SGHDN and FVKESK. The CDR3 is 13 amino acids. In the authors' workflow: Amplification from reference gene primers served as the basis for estimated nucleated cell counts. Assay used: immunoSEQ multiplex PCR; TCRdb lists only in-frame clones, some missing. Clonal size and the V and J genes are those of that table, whereas D and trimming came from the DNA. The table lists approximately 200,000 clones, around 90% of them singletons. Adults between about 18 and 95 years of age took part from fewer than 30 US areas. In Cohort 3, a recovered donor had either two negative PCRs, clearance, or symptom resolution.

The chain employs TRBV14 and TRBJ2-3; D call uncertain. The sequence came from a woman aged 30 to 39 who had recovered from COVID-19. The sample comprised PBMCs or T cells enriched from blood (not recorded which). CDR3 sequence reads: CASSQNTGDTQYF. The CDR3 coding sequence is TGTGCCAGCAGCCAAAATACGGGAGATACGCAGTATTTT. The full variable domain, completed using reference TRBV14 and TRBJ2-3, is EAGVTQFPSHSVIEKGQTVTLRCDPISGHDNLYWYRRVMGKEIKFLLHFVKESKQDESGMPNNRFLAERTGGTYSTLKVQPAELEDSGVYFCASSQNTGDTQYFGPGTRLTVL.